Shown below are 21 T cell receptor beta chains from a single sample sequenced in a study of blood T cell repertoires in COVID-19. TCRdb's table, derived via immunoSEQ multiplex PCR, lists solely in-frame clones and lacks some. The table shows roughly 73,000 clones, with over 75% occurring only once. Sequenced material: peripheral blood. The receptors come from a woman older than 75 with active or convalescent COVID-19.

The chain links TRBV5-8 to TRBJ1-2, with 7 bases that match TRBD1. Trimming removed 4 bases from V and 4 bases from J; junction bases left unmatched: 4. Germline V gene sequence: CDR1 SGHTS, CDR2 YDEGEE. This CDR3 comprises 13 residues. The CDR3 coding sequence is TGTGCCAGCAGCCAAGACAGGGCCTATGGCTACACCTTC. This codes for CASSQDRAYGYTF. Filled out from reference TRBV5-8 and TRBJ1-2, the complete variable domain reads EAGVTQSPTHLIKTRGQQATLRCSPISGHTSVYWYQQALGLGLQFLLWYDEGEERNRGNFPPRFSGRQFPNYSSELNVNALELEDSALYLCASSQDRAYGYTFGSGTRLTVV.

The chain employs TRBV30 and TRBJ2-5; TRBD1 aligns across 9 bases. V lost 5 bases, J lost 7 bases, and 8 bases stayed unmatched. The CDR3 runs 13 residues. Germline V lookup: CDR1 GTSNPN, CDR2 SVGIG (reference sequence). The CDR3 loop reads CAWLGTGPGTQYF. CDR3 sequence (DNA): TGTGCCTGGCTAGGGACAGGGCCGGGGACCCAGTACTTC.

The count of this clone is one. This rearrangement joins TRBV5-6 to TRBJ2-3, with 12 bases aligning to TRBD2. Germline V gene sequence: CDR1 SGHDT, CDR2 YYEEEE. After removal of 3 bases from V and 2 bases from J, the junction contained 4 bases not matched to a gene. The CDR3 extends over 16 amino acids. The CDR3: CASSYRLAGVTDTQYF. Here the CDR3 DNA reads TGTGCCAGCAGCTATAGACTAGCGGGGGTCACAGATACGCAGTATTTT.

The DNA of the CDR3 is TGTGCCAGTTCTCGTTTGGGGGCCAATCAGCCCCAGCATTTT. Its translation is CASSRLGANQPQHF. The chain joins TRBV6-5 to TRBJ1-5; a possible D gene is TRBD1 (6 bases). The germline CDR1 and CDR2 sequences are MNHEY and SVGAGI. The CDR3 spans 14 residues. V was trimmed by 9 bases and J by 3 bases, leaving 15 bases between them.

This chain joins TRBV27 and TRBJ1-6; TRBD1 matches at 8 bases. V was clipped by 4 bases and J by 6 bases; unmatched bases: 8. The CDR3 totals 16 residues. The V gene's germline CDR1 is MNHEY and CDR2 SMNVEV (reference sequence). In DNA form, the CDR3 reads TGTGCCAGCAGTTCCCATTCGGGACAGGTTAATTCACCCCTCCACTTT. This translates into CASSSHSGQVNSPLHF.

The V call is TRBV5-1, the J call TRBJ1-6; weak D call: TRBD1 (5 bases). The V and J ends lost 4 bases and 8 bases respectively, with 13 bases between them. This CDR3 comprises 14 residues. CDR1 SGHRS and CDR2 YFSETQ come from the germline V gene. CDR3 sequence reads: CASSALQVDSPLHF. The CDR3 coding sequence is TGCGCCAGCAGCGCGCTACAGGTAGATTCACCCCTCCACTTT.

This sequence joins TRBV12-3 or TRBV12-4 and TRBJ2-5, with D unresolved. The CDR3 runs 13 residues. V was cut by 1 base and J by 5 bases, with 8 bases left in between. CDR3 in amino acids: CASSLGRWETQYF. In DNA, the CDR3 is TGTGCCAGCAGTTTAGGCAGATGGGAGACCCAGTACTTC.

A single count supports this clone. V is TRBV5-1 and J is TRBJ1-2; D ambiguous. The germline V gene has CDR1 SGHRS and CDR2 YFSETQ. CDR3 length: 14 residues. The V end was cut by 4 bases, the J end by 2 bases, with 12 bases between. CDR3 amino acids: CASSRDIFNYGYTF. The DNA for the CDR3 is TGCGCCAGCAGCCGCGACATTTTCAACTATGGCTACACCTTC.

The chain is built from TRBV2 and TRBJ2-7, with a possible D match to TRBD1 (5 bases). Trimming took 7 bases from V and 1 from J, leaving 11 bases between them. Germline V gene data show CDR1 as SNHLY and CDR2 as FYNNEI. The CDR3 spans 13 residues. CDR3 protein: CASTIRQSYEQYF. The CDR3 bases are TGTGCCAGCACTATCAGACAGTCCTACGAGCAGTACTTC.

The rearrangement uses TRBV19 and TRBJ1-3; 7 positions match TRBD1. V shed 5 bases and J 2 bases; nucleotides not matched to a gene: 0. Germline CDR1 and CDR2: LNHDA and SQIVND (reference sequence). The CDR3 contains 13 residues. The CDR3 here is CASSGTAGNTIYF. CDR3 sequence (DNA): TGTGCCAGTAGTGGGACAGCTGGAAACACCATATATTTT.

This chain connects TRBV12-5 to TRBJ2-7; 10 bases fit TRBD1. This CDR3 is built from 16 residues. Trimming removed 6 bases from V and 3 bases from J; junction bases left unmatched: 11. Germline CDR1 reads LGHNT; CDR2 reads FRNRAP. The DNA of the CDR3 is TGTGCTAGTGGCCCTTGCCGGGACAGGGGTCGCTACGAGCAGTACTTC. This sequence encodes CASGPCRDRGRYEQYF. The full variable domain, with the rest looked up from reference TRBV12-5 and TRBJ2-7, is DARVTQTPRHKVTEMGQEVTMRCQPILGHNTVFWYRQTMMQGLELLAYFRNRAPLDDSGMPKDRFSAEMPDATLATLKIQPSEPRDSAVYFCASGPCRDRGRYEQYFGPGTRLTVT.

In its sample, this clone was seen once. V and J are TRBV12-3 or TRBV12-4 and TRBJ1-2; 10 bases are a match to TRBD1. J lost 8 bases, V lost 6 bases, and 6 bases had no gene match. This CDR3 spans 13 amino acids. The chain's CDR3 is CASSLGQGVGYTF. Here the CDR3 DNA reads TGTGCCAGCAGCCTAGGACAGGGGGTAGGCTACACCTTC.

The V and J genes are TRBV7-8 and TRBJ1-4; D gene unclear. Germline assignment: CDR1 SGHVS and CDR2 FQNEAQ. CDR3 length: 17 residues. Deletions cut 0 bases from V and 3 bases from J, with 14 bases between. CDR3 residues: CASSLALMGRSNEKLFF. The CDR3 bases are TGTGCCAGCAGCTTAGCGCTAATGGGCAGATCTAATGAAAAACTGTTTTTT.

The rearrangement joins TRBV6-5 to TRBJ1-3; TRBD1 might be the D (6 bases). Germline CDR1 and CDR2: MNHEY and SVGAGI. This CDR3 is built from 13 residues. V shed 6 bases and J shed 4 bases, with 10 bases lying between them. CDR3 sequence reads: CASRADRGNTIYF. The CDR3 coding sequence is TGTGCCAGCAGAGCCGACAGGGGAAACACCATATATTTT.

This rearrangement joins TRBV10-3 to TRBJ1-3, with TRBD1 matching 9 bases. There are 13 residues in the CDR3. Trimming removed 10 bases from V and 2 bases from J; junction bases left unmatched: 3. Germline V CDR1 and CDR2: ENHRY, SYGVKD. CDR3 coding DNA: TGTGCCACCCACAGGGGGCCTGGAAACACCATATATTTT. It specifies CATHRGPGNTIYF.

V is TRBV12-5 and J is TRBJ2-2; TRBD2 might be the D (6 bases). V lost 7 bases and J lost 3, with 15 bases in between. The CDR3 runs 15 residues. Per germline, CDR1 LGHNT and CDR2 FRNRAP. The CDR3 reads CASARPWGDTGELFF. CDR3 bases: TGTGCTAGTGCCCGACCTTGGGGGGACACCGGGGAGCTGTTTTTT.

DNA for the CDR3: TGTGCCAGCAGTCCCAGAATCCGGGACAGGGGGCGAAACGAAAAACTGTTTTTT. Amino acids: CASSPRIRDRGRNEKLFF. The chain uses TRBV27 and TRBJ1-4; 12 nucleotides align to TRBD1. The trim removed 5 bases at V and 8 bases at J, leaving 15 bases unmatched. Germline V gene sequence: CDR1 MNHEY, CDR2 SMNVEV (reference sequence). This CDR3 has 18 amino acids.

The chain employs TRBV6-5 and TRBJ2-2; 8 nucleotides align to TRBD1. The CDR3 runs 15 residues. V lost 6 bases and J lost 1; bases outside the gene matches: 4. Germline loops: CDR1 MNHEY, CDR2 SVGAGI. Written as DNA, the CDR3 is TGTGCCAGCAGCAACACAGGGGGGAACACCGGGGAGCTGTTTTTT. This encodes CASSNTGGNTGELFF.

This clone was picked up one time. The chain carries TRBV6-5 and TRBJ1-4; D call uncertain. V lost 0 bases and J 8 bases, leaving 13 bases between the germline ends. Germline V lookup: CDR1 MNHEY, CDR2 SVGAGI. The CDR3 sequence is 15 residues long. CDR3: CASSYSRAGREKLFF. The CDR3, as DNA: TGTGCCAGCAGTTACTCGAGGGCGGGCAGGGAAAAACTGTTTTTT.

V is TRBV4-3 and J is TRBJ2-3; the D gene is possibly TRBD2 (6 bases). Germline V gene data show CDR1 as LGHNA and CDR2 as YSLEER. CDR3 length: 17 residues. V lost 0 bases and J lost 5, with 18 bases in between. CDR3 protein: CASSQEWEETRGDTQYF. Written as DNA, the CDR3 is TGCGCCAGCAGCCAAGAGTGGGAGGAGACCCGCGGAGATACGCAGTATTTT.

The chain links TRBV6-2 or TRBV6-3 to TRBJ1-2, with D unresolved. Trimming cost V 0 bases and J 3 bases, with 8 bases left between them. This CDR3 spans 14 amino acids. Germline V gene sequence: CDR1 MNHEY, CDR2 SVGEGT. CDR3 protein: CASSYSRVHYGYTF. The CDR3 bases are TGTGCCAGCAGTTACTCGAGGGTTCACTATGGCTACACCTTC.